This record covers a single TCR beta chain. Method: immunoSEQ multiplex PCR; TCRdb's copy keeps in-frame clones and lacks some. The data hold a few hundred thousand clones, with roughly 86% observed a single time. The sample originates from a study of blood T cell repertoires in COVID-19. Across the study: In each case, the material was cDNA or gDNA derived from T cells, B-cell-depleted T cells, or PBMCs.

Cohort 3 recovery required two negative PCRs, clearance, or symptom resolution. Material for sequencing was PBMCs or T cells enriched from blood (not recorded which). The TCR comes from a woman in her thirties who had recovered from COVID-19.

The CDR3 loop is CASSERYLVTEAFF. CDR3 DNA: TGTGCCAGCAGTGAACGGTATTTGGTCACTGAAGCTTTCTTT. The chain couples TRBV6-1 to TRBJ1-1, with D unclear. Per germline, CDR1 MNHNS and CDR2 SASEGT. The CDR3 consists of 14 residues. Trimming removed 2 bases from V and 4 bases from J, with 11 bases in between.